A single sample gave rise to the 21 T cell receptor beta chains below, sequenced in a study of T cell repertoires in cytomegalovirus infection. TCRdb reprocessed the reads via MiXCR and lists one record per CDR3 protein. The sample includes approximately 910,000 distinct CDR3 sequences, approximately 31% of them seen just once. These receptors' targets are unknown. Sequences were derived from cultured CD8+ T cells from PBMCs, sampled from culture after CMV antigen stimulation. These receptors all stem from a human donor in good health (CMV status not recorded). Some clones in this sample may be carry-over from other donors' samples.

About this clonotype: Sequence at one end of the junction differs from germline and may be a read error. CDR3 in DNA: TGTGCCATTCTAGCGGGGTCCTACATTGAGCAGTTCTTC. Translated: CAILAGSYIEQFF. The chain employs TRBV12-3 or TRBV12-4 and TRBJ2-1; 9 bases are a match to TRBD2. The CDR3 is 13 residues long.

The gene calls are TRBV27 and TRBJ2-5; possibly TRBD2 for D (5 bases). Germline-derived CDR1 and CDR2 are MNHEY and SMNVEV (reference sequence). With 2 bases removed from V and 7 bases from J, the gap between germline ends came to 11 bases. The CDR3 has 13 amino acids. The CDR3: CASSLDGVATQYF. DNA for the CDR3: TGTGCCAGCAGTTTAGACGGGGTGGCGACCCAGTACTTC.

There are a few counts of this clonotype. V and J are TRBV28 and TRBJ2-3; TRBD1 matches at 9 bases. CDR1 is MDHEN and CDR2 is SYDVKM in the germline V gene. The CDR3 consists of 15 residues. J was trimmed by 2 bases and V by 3 bases; bases with no gene match: 3. CDR3 nucleotide sequence: TGTGCCAGCAGTTTGGACAGGGGAAACACAGATACGCAGTATTTT. As protein: CASSLDRGNTDTQYF.

The rearrangement joins TRBV6-1 to TRBJ1-5; D is unresolved. Germline V lookup: CDR1 MNHNS, CDR2 SASEGT. V was cut by 3 bases and J by 0 bases, with 9 bases left in between. This CDR3 spans 15 amino acids. The CDR3 here is CASSDIDLSNQPQHF. As DNA, the CDR3 is TGTGCCAGCAGTGATATCGACCTTAGCAATCAGCCCCAGCATTTT.

As to this clonotype: This could be a read error, since a much larger clone is one nucleotide away. The chain couples TRBV7-6 to TRBJ1-2; possibly TRBD1 for D (5 bases). CDR1 and CDR2 from the germline V gene are SGHVS and FNYEAQ. The V end lost 7 bases, the J end lost 6 bases, and 18 bases lay between the germline ends. The CDR3 is 14 residues long. The CDR3 sequence is CASNSSAGRDGYTF. The DNA for the CDR3 is TGTGCCAGCAACTCCTCGGCAGGGAGAGATGGCTACACCTTC.

The rearrangement uses TRBV5-6 and TRBJ2-1; D gene ambiguous. The CDR3 consists of 13 residues. V dropped 1 base and J dropped 6 bases, with 8 bases sitting between them. CDR1 is SGHDT and CDR2 is YYEEEE in the germline V gene. Written as DNA, the CDR3 is TGTGCCAGCAGCTTGCCCGCGGTCAATGAGCAGTTCTTC. It is translated as CASSLPAVNEQFF.

The rearrangement links TRBV20-1 to TRBJ2-7, with D uncertain. The germline V gene encodes CDR1 DFQATT and CDR2 SNEGSKA (reference sequence). The CDR3 runs 12 residues. V lost 0 bases to trimming and J lost 0 bases, with 3 bases between them. The CDR3 here is CSARESSYEQYF. The DNA for the CDR3 is TGCAGTGCTAGAGAGAGCTCCTACGAGCAGTACTTC.

The chain employs TRBV4-1 and TRBJ2-1, with 7 bases lining up with TRBD2. Unmatched junction bases numbered 7, after V lost 1 base and J lost 7 bases. Germline loops: CDR1 MGHRA, CDR2 YSYEKL. The CDR3 has 15 amino acids. The CDR3 DNA reads TGCGCCAGCAGCCAAGTCGTGTCGGGGGGAAATGAGCAGTTCTTC. It encodes CASSQVVSGGNEQFF.

Comment on this clonotype: At one end, the junction sequence differs from germline, possibly due to a read error. The chain is built from TRBV7-6 and TRBJ1-1; a possible D gene is TRBD1 (6 bases). In germline, CDR1 is SGHVS, CDR2 FNYEAQ. The CDR3 spans 14 residues. In DNA, the CDR3 is TGTGTCAGCAGCTCCGGACAGCCGAACACTGAAGCTTTCTTT. It encodes CVSSSGQPNTEAFF.

This clonotype was observed many times. The rearrangement links TRBV7-2 to TRBJ2-5; 8 bases fit TRBD2. Germline-derived CDR1 and CDR2 are SGHTA and FQGNSA. V gave up 1 base and J gave up 0 bases; unmatched junction bases: 4. This CDR3 has 16 residues. CDR3: CASSLVPSGYQETQYF. The CDR3 DNA reads TGTGCCAGCAGCTTAGTGCCTAGCGGGTACCAAGAGACCCAGTACTTC.

V gene TRBV19 combines with J gene TRBJ2-1, with D perhaps TRBD2 (6 bases). Between the trimmed V and J ends, which lost 2 bases and 7 bases, there was a span of 12 bases. The germline CDR1 and CDR2 sequences are LNHDA and SQIVND (reference sequence). The CDR3 is 14 residues long. CDR3 DNA sequence: TGTGCCAGTAGTATACCAGGGACTCGGAATGAGCAGTTCTTC. Its translation is CASSIPGTRNEQFF.

The V gene is TRBV15, the J gene TRBJ1-5; possibly TRBD1 for D (5 bases). Germline CDR1 reads LNHNV; CDR2 reads YYDKDF (reference sequence). Trimming removed 0 bases at V and 6 bases at J, with 12 bases between. The CDR3 is made up of 15 amino acids. CDR3 residues: CATSRDKGQGQPQHF. In DNA, the CDR3 is TGTGCCACCAGCAGAGATAAGGGTCAGGGTCAGCCCCAGCATTTT.

This clonotype was seen more than once but under ten times. The CDR3 sequence: CSAAGTPFSYEQYF. CDR3 bases: TGCAGTGCTGCCGGGACACCCTTCTCCTACGAGCAGTACTTC. The V gene is TRBV20-1, the J gene TRBJ2-7; D may be TRBD1 (6 bases). The V end was cut by 5 bases, the J end by 0 bases, with 14 bases between. Germline loops: CDR1 DFQATT, CDR2 SNEGSKA (reference sequence). This CDR3 comprises 14 residues.

The table lists this clonotype with a few counts. CDR3 nucleotide sequence: TGTGCCAGCAGTTACAAGGGGCCGGTTAATAATGAGCAGTTCTTC. Translating it yields CASSYKGPVNNEQFF. The chain employs TRBV6-5 and TRBJ2-1, with D possibly being TRBD1 (5 bases). The V end lost 2 bases, the J end lost 7 bases, and 15 bases lay between the germline ends. The CDR3 runs to 15 residues. CDR1 MNHEY and CDR2 SVGAGI come from the germline V gene.

The V and J genes are TRBV19 and TRBJ2-1; TRBD2 matches at 8 bases. The germline V gene encodes CDR1 LNHDA and CDR2 SQIVND (reference sequence). The CDR3 consists of 16 residues. The V and J ends lost 6 bases and 4 bases, in that order; junction bases with no gene match: 11. For the CDR3, the DNA is TGTGCCAGTAGGGATAGGGCGGGGGGATATTACAATGAGCAGTTCTTC. Amino acid sequence: CASRDRAGGYYNEQFF.

This clonotype was counted between two and nine times. V and J are TRBV15 and TRBJ1-6, with D hard to call. V lost 7 bases and J lost 8, with 12 bases in between. This CDR3 has 13 residues. Germline CDR1 is LNHNV and CDR2 is YYDKDF (reference sequence). CDR3 residues: CATTQTEDSPLHF. CDR3 in DNA: TGTGCCACCACCCAGACCGAGGATTCACCCCTCCACTTT.

This clonotype was counted between two and nine times. V gene TRBV20-1 combines with J gene TRBJ2-1; 10 positions agree with TRBD1. V trimming: 4 bases; J trimming: 1 base; junction bases outside the gene matches: 7. The germline CDR1 and CDR2 sequences are DFQATT and SNEGSKA (reference sequence). The CDR3 is 16 amino acids. The CDR3 region is CSATSPGQGSYNEQFF. CDR3 nucleotides: TGCAGTGCTACGTCTCCGGGACAGGGGTCCTACAATGAGCAGTTCTTC.

The chain couples TRBV7-6 to TRBJ1-4; the D is unclear. Germline V gene lookup returns CDR1 SGHVS and CDR2 FNYEAQ. V lost 5 bases and J 5 bases, leaving 9 bases between the germline ends. The CDR3 is 13 residues long. This CDR3 is CASSAGWNEKLFF. DNA of the CDR3: TGTGCCAGCAGCGCCGGCTGGAATGAAAAACTGTTTTTT.

This clonotype was observed a few times. The rearrangement links TRBV12-3 or TRBV12-4 to TRBJ1-3; no clear D. Trimming pared 1 base from V and 2 bases from J, leaving 9 bases between. CDR3 length equals 15 residues. The CDR3 sequence: CASSLGSSAGNTIYF. CDR3 nucleotides: TGTGCCAGCAGTTTAGGTTCCAGTGCTGGAAACACCATATATTTT.

The chain joins TRBV12-3 or TRBV12-4 to TRBJ1-4; 12 nucleotides align to TRBD1. After removal of 0 bases from V and 6 bases from J, the junction contained 14 bases not matched to a gene. CDR3 length equals 20 residues. This CDR3 is CASSLALMIGTGGTDEKLFF. CDR3 DNA sequence: TGTGCCAGCAGTTTAGCGCTAATGATTGGGACAGGGGGCACGGATGAAAAACTGTTTTTT.

CDR3 in amino acids: CATSRDQGRTQYF. The CDR3 DNA sequence: TGTGCCACCAGCAGAGATCAGGGGCGCACCCAGTACTTC. The chain uses TRBV15 and TRBJ2-5, with a tentative D call TRBD1 (6 bases). The CDR3 contains 13 residues. Germline CDR1 and CDR2: LNHNV and YYDKDF (reference sequence). The V gene lost 0 bases and the J gene lost 8 bases, with 10 bases spanning the gap. The entire variable domain, with the rest obtained from reference TRBV15 and TRBJ2-5, is as follows: DAMVIQNPRYQVTQFGKPVTLSCSQTLNHNVMYWYQQKSSQAPKLLFHYYDKDFNNEADTPDNFQSRRPNTSFCFLDIRSPGLGDTAMYLCATSRDQGRTQYFGPGTRLLVL.